Below are 2 T cell receptor beta chains sequenced from a single sample in a study of post-analysis software for immune sequencing data. Study-level points and caveats: Five TRBV segments, TRBV5-6, TRBV5-1 and TRBV20-1 among them, were found more frequent in patients than controls.

Antigen specificity for these receptors is unknown. Unique molecular identifiers tagged the TCR beta cDNA libraries. TCRdb analysed the PCR reads with MiXCR anew, one entry per CDR3 protein. The repertoire includes about 460,000 distinct CDR3 sequences, roughly 45% of them detected once, and about 12% sits in the top ten. The sample consisted of blood. Receptor source: a girl between 10 and 17 years old with multiple sclerosis.

This clonotype was recorded a few times. J is TRBJ2-7 and V is TRBV28; 7 bases match TRBD1. The V segment lost 7 bases and the J segment 3 bases; nucleotides outside the gene matches: 6. The CDR3 extends over 13 amino acids. Germline V lookup: CDR1 MDHEN, CDR2 SYDVKM. DNA of the CDR3: TGTGCCAGCAAAGACAGGGAGAGCTACGAGCAGTACTTC. Its translation is CASKDRESYEQYF.

The sample holds a few counts of this clonotype. The chain has TRBV2 and TRBJ2-3; perhaps TRBD1 as D (6 bases). Per the germline V gene, CDR1 is SNHLY and CDR2 is FYNNEI. The CDR3 runs to 12 residues. Trimming took off 4 bases at V and 6 bases at J, with 8 bases between the two ends. CDR3: CASSVQGDTQYF. The CDR3 region has the DNA TGTGCCAGCAGTGTTCAGGGGGATACGCAGTATTTT.